These 21 T cell receptor beta chains originate from one sample sequenced in a study of control samples from healthy donors and cancer patients. TCRdb keeps only in-frame clones here, not all; method: immunoSEQ multiplex PCR. The data show approximately 150,000 clones, approximately 92% seen once. Sequences were obtained from blood. The receptor set was obtained from a woman aged 40 to 50 in good health.

This clone has more than one count but fewer than ten. This sequence joins TRBV6-5 and TRBJ1-1; D is ambiguous. CDR1 and CDR2 (germline): MNHEY, SVGAGI. The length of the CDR3 is 15 residues. Trimming removed 0 bases from V and 4 bases from J, with 12 bases in between. The CDR3 spells CASSYSTQVGTEAFF. DNA for the CDR3: TGTGCCAGCAGTTACTCGACTCAGGTGGGCACTGAAGCTTTCTTT.

The rearrangement uses TRBV7-6 and TRBJ1-2; a weak D match, TRBD1 (6 bases). The V gene lost 5 bases and the J gene lost 5 bases, with 18 bases spanning the gap. CDR3 length: 15 amino acids. The germline V gene has CDR1 SGHVS and CDR2 FNYEAQ. CDR3 sequence: CASSATYRDSYGYTF. CDR3 bases: TGTGCCAGCAGCGCAACCTACAGGGACTCTTATGGCTACACCTTC.

This sequence joins TRBV4-1 and TRBJ2-5; D gene unclear. The length of the CDR3 is 16 residues. Germline-derived CDR1 and CDR2 are MGHRA and YSYEKL. V lost 0 bases, J lost 1 base, and 12 bases lay in between. The CDR3 DNA follows: TGCGCCAGCAGCCAAGATCGGGCCCCGCCCCAAGAGACCCAGTACTTC. Protein product: CASSQDRAPPQETQYF.

This chain links TRBV4-1 with TRBJ1-5; D is unclear. Germline V gives CDR1 MGHRA, CDR2 YSYEKL. Between the trimmed V and J ends, which lost 6 bases and 0 bases, there was a span of 12 bases. The CDR3 has 15 residues. DNA of the CDR3: TGCGCCAGCAGAGTCAGTCTCGATAGCAATCAGCCCCAGCATTTT. Protein: CASRVSLDSNQPQHF.

This rearrangement joins TRBV3-1 (or the pseudogene TRBV3-2) to TRBJ2-2; perhaps TRBD2 as D (7 bases). CDR3 length equals 16 residues. CDR1 is LGHDT, CDR2 YNNKEL, per germline (reference sequence). Deletions cut 3 bases from V and 4 bases from J, with 15 bases between. The CDR3 protein is CASSHESGGGTGELFF. As DNA, the CDR3 is TGTGCCAGCAGCCACGAGTCGGGGGGCGGCACCGGGGAGCTGTTTTTT.

This clone came up once. The rearrangement joins TRBV3-1 (or the pseudogene TRBV3-2) to TRBJ2-7; D remains ambiguous. V was clipped by 5 bases and J by 4 bases, with 18 bases between them. Germline CDR1 is LGHDT and CDR2 is YNNKEL (reference sequence). The CDR3 extends over 15 amino acids. DNA for the CDR3: TGTGCCAGCAGCTTCGGTCGGGTGGGCCTTTACGAGCAGTACTTC. It codes for CASSFGRVGLYEQYF.

V is TRBV7-9 and J is TRBJ1-2; D is undetermined. V gave up 1 base and J gave up 0 bases, with 12 bases separating them. The CDR3 has 16 amino acids. CDR1 and CDR2 (germline): SEHNR, FQNEAQ (reference sequence). The CDR3 DNA sequence: TGTGCCAGCAGCTTAGGATCGTCCGGACCTAACTATGGCTACACCTTC. It codes for CASSLGSSGPNYGYTF.

This clone has only a few counts. The rearrangement uses TRBV10-1 and TRBJ1-3; D gene ambiguous. V lost 10 bases to trimming and J lost 0 bases, with 13 bases between them. CDR3 length: 14 amino acids. Germline V CDR1 and CDR2: WNHNN, SYGVQD (reference sequence). CDR3 bases: TGCGCCACCCGAATTTGGGTCTCTGGAAACACCATATATTTT. It is translated as CATRIWVSGNTIYF.

This clone was counted a few times. The CDR3, as DNA: TGTGCCACCCCAAGGGACAGCACCTACGAGCAGTACTTC. Translating it yields CATPRDSTYEQYF. The chain couples TRBV6-4 to TRBJ2-7, with 7 bases identical to TRBD1. The CDR3 is 13 amino acids. The V gene's germline CDR1 is MRHNA and CDR2 SNTAGT. V dropped 10 bases and J dropped 2; count of bases not matched to a gene: 8.

The J gene is TRBJ2-7, the V gene TRBV5-5, with 16 positions matching TRBD2. The CDR3 consists of 16 residues. The germline CDR1 and CDR2 sequences are SGHKS and YYEKEE (reference sequence). Germline trimming cut 2 bases from V and 2 bases from J; bases unmatched to any gene: 1. CDR3 nucleotides: TGTGCCAGCAGCTTAGGGACTAGCGGGGGGGCCTACGAGCAGTACTTC. Protein: CASSLGTSGGAYEQYF.

J is TRBJ2-1 and V is TRBV6-5, with D unresolved. The CDR3 loop spans 13 amino acids. Trimming cost V 6 bases and J 4 bases, with 10 bases left between them. CDR1 MNHEY and CDR2 SVGAGI come from the germline V gene. CDR3 in DNA: TGTGCCAGCAGCACCTCGACATACAATGAGCAGTTCTTC. It encodes CASSTSTYNEQFF.

As for this clone: The junction differs from germline at one of its ends, possibly a read error. The genes are TRBV7-6 and TRBJ1-2; the match to TRBD1 covers 7 bases. Germline CDR1 SGHVS, CDR2 FNYEAQ. The CDR3 is 13 residues long. This chain's CDR3 is CASSPEIPGQIYF. The CDR3 DNA reads as TGTGCCAGCAGCCCAGAAATACCGGGACAGATATACTTC.

The chain recombines TRBV3-1 (or the pseudogene TRBV3-2) with TRBJ1-6; the match to TRBD1 covers 7 bases. In germline, CDR1 is LGHDT, CDR2 YNNKEL (reference sequence). This CDR3 has 15 residues. With V trimmed by 3 bases and J by 3 bases, 2 bases remained unmatched. CDR3: CASSQGQIYNSPLHF. The DNA for the CDR3 is TGTGCCAGCAGCCAGGGACAGATCTATAATTCACCCCTCCACTTT.

This clone appeared once. The CDR3 is CASSLGSGAGGYTF. The CDR3 bases are TGCGCCAGCAGCTTGGGCTCAGGGGCTGGGGGCTACACCTTC. This sequence joins TRBV5-1 and TRBJ1-2; tentatively, D is TRBD1 (6 bases). The ends were cut back, 0 bases at V and 8 bases at J, with 14 bases in the middle. Looked up from germline, CDR1 is SGHRS and CDR2 is YFSETQ. The CDR3 spans 14 residues.

The chain uses TRBV11-2 and TRBJ2-7; D is perhaps TRBD1 (5 bases). CDR1 is SGHAT, CDR2 FQNNGV, per germline. The CDR3 covers 14 residues. V lost 7 bases and J lost 8, with 21 bases in between. CDR3 in amino acids: CASNALTESLKQYF. In DNA, the CDR3 is TGTGCCAGCAACGCACTGACAGAGTCTTTGAAGCAGTACTTC.

The gene calls are TRBV3-1 (or the pseudogene TRBV3-2) and TRBJ2-3, with 12 bases identical to TRBD2. CDR1 LGHDT and CDR2 YNNKEL come from the germline V gene (reference sequence). This CDR3 has 16 amino acids. V lost 0 bases and J lost 6; bases outside the gene matches: 4. This chain's CDR3 is CASSQDLGLAGDTQYF. The CDR3 DNA sequence: TGTGCCAGCAGCCAAGATCTTGGACTAGCGGGGGATACGCAGTATTTT.

The genes are TRBV5-1 and TRBJ2-1; the D gene is possibly TRBD1 (6 bases). Looked up from germline, CDR1 is SGHRS and CDR2 is YFSETQ. This CDR3 is built from 13 residues. The V and J ends lost 9 bases and 4 bases respectively, with 14 bases between them. CDR3 protein: CATRDTSYNEQFF. DNA of the CDR3: TGCGCCACCCGGGACACCTCATACAATGAGCAGTTCTTC.

J is TRBJ2-3 and V is TRBV7-9, with TRBD2 matching over 7 bases. The CDR3 covers 15 residues. Germline values: CDR1 SEHNR, CDR2 FQNEAQ (reference sequence). Trimming removed 3 bases from V and 2 bases from J; junction bases left unmatched: 5. CDR3 region: CASSFGAGDTDTQYF. In DNA, the CDR3 is TGTGCCAGCAGCTTCGGGGCGGGGGACACAGATACGCAGTATTTT.

V usage is TRBV19 and J usage is TRBJ1-2; perhaps TRBD1 as D (6 bases). Trimming pared 11 bases from V and 1 base from J, leaving 14 bases between. CDR3 length equals 13 residues. Germline V gene sequence: CDR1 LNHDA, CDR2 SQIVND (reference sequence). The CDR3 sequence: CAGWDTLNYGYTF. In DNA form, the CDR3 reads TGTGCCGGCTGGGACACGCTTAACTATGGCTACACCTTC.

The chain is built from TRBV18 and TRBJ2-7, with no clear D. The V end lost 0 bases, the J end lost 0 bases, and 6 bases lay between the germline ends. Germline CDR1 KGHSH, CDR2 LQKENI. CDR3 length equals 14 residues. CDR3 amino acids: CASSPPENSYEQYF. The CDR3 DNA is TGTGCCAGCTCACCACCGGAAAACTCCTACGAGCAGTACTTC.

The V call is TRBV27, the J call TRBJ2-5; D is possibly TRBD1 or TRBD2 (6 bases each). The CDR3 has 16 amino acids. Per germline, CDR1 MNHEY and CDR2 SMNVEV (reference sequence). V shed 3 bases and J shed 1 base, with 15 bases lying between them. For the CDR3, the DNA is TGTGCCAGCAGTTTGATTGGGGGGCGGACCCAAGAGACCCAGTACTTC. Protein sequence: CASSLIGGRTQETQYF.